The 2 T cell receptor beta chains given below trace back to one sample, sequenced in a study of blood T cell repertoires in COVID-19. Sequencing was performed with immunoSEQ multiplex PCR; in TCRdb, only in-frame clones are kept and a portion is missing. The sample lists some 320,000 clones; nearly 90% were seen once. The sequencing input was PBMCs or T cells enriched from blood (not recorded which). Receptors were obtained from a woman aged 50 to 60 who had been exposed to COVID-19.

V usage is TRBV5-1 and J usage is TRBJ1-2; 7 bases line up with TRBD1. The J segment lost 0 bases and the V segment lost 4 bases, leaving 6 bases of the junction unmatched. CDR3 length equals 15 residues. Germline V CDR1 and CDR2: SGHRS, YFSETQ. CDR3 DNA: TGCGCCAGCAGCAAAACGACAGGGACTAACTATGGCTACACCTTC. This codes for CASSKTTGTNYGYTF.

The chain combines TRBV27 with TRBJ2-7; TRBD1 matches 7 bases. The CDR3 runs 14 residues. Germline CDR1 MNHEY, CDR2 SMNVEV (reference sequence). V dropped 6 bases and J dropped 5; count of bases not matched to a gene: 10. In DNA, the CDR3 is TGTGCCAGCAGCATCCGGGACAGCTCAAACGAGCAGTACTTC. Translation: CASSIRDSSNEQYF.